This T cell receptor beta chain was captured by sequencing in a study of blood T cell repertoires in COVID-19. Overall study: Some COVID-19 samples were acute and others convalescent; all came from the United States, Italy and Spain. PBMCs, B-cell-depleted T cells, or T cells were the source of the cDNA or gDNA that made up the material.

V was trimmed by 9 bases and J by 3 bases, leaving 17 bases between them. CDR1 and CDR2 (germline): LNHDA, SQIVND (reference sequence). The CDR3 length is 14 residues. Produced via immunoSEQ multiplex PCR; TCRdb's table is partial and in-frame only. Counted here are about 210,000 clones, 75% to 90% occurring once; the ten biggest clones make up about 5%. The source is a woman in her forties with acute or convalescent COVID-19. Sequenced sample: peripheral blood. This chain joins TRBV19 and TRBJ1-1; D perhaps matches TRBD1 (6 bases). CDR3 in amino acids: CASSGPPGDTEAFF. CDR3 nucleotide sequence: TGTGCCAGCTCCGGCCCCCCAGGGGACACTGAAGCTTTCTTT.